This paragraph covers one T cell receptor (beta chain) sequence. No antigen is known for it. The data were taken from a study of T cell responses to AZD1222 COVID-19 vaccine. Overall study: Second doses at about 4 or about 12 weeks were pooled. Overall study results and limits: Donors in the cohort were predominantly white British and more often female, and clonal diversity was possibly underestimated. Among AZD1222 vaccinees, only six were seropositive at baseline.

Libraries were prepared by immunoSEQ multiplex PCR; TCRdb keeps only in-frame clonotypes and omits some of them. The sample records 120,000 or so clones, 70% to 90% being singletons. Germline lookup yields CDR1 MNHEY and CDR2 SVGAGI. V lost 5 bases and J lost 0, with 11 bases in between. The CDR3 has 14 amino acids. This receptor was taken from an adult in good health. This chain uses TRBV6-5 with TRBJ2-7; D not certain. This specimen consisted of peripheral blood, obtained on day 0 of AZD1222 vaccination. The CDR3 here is CASSKTLTSYEQYF. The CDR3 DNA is TGTGCCAGCAGTAAGACACTGACCTCCTACGAGCAGTACTTC.